The sequence of this TCR beta chain was determined in a study of cytomegalovirus exposure and HLA in healthy donors. Regarding the study as a whole: Further analysis, carried out later, found HLA-associated TCR beta chains more clonally expanded than equally common other chains. In a later analysis, HLA-C alleles had the fewest associated TCRs, DRB1 alleles the most.

The primer mix had 60 Vbeta and 13 Jbeta primers. TCRdb's table, derived via immunoSEQ multiplex PCR, lists solely in-frame clones and lacks some. Its clone listing holds fewer than 110,000 clones. V shed 2 bases and J 3 bases; nucleotides not matched to a gene: 1. The CDR3 totals 15 residues. CDR1 and CDR2 from the germline V gene are MNHEY and SMNVEV (reference sequence). Comments on this clone: The antigen remains unidentified.

The chain joins TRBV27 to TRBJ2-3, with 11 positions matching TRBD1. The clonotype comes from a man between 35 and 55 years old in good health and CMV-seronegative. The sequencing input was PBMCs. The CDR3 DNA follows: TGTGCCAGCAGTTTAGGACAGGGGGCGACAGATACGCAGTATTTT. Amino acid sequence: CASSLGQGATDTQYF.